The 23 T cell receptor beta chains below come from one sample, sequenced in a study of shared clonotypes between healthy human individuals. Sequenced by immunoSEQ multiplex PCR; TCRdb stores in-frame clones only, minus some. This table holds about 530,000 clones, nearly 80% found once. Source material: PBMCs. The receptors stem from a middle-aged woman in good health. Some clones in this sample may be carry-over from other donors' samples.

The chain recombines TRBV27 with TRBJ1-2; D unclear. The germline V gene encodes CDR1 MNHEY and CDR2 SMNVEV (reference sequence). The CDR3 extends over 18 amino acids. Trimming left V 2 bases short and J 0 bases short, with 19 bases between. CDR3 region: CASSLVWGSHRSNYGYTF. CDR3 bases: TGTGCCAGCAGTTTAGTCTGGGGTTCCCATCGCTCTAACTATGGCTACACCTTC.

The chain couples TRBV2 to TRBJ2-7; D is uncertain. V lost 11 bases, J lost 1 base, and 9 bases lay in between. The length of the CDR3 is 11 residues. Germline CDR1 SNHLY, CDR2 FYNNEI. The CDR3 sequence is CASARSYEQYF. DNA of the CDR3: TGTGCCTCAGCAAGGTCCTACGAGCAGTACTTC.

V is TRBV7-2 and J is TRBJ2-7; no clear D gene. CDR3 length: 15 amino acids. Trimming left V 5 bases short and J 1 base short, with 15 bases between. Per the germline V gene, CDR1 is SGHTA and CDR2 is FQGNSA. The CDR3 nucleotides read TGTGCCAGCAGCCCTACTAACACGGTTTCCTACGAGCAGTACTTC. Protein: CASSPTNTVSYEQYF.

V gene TRBV29-1 combines with J gene TRBJ2-3, with unresolved D. Looked up from germline, CDR1 is SQVTM and CDR2 is ANQGSEA. V was clipped by 3 bases and J by 4 bases, with 11 bases between them. The CDR3 length is 13 residues. This CDR3 is CSVELYPPDTQYF. Written as DNA, the CDR3 is TGCAGCGTTGAGCTTTACCCCCCAGATACGCAGTATTTT.

The chain links TRBV4-2 to TRBJ2-6, with D hard to call. CDR3 size: 17 residues. From germline, CDR1 is LGHNA and CDR2 YNFKEQ. V dropped 8 bases and J dropped 0 bases, with 17 bases sitting between them. The CDR3 sequence: CASQPWADSSGANVLTF. The CDR3, as DNA: TGTGCCAGCCAGCCTTGGGCTGATAGCTCTGGGGCCAACGTCCTGACTTTC.

This chain connects TRBV4-3 to TRBJ1-2, with TRBD1 as a possible D gene (5 bases). Looked up from germline, CDR1 is LGHNA and CDR2 is YSLEER. Trimming pared 4 bases from V and 0 bases from J, leaving 24 bases between. The CDR3 loop spans 19 amino acids. CDR3 coding DNA: TGCGCCAGCAGCCTAATACATCACCAACGGGGGTCCGCTAACTATGGCTACACCTTC. It encodes CASSLIHHQRGSANYGYTF.

This sequence joins TRBV28 and TRBJ1-1; TRBD1 is a possible D gene (5 bases). Deletions cut 7 bases from V and 1 base from J, with 13 bases between. Germline values: CDR1 MDHEN, CDR2 SYDVKM. This CDR3 spans 14 amino acids. This CDR3 reads CASTLKGTNTEAFF. Here the CDR3 DNA reads TGTGCCAGCACCCTCAAGGGGACGAACACTGAAGCTTTCTTT.

The table lists this clone with a count of one. V usage is TRBV5-6 and J usage is TRBJ2-1; 11 bases agree with TRBD2. The CDR3 totals 16 residues. CDR1 and CDR2 (germline): SGHDT, YYEEEE. The V gene end was trimmed by 0 bases and the J gene end by 8 bases; junction bases not matched to a gene: 7. The chain's CDR3 is CASSLGLAGGWDEQFF. The CDR3 DNA sequence: TGTGCCAGCAGCTTGGGGCTAGCGGGAGGATGGGATGAGCAGTTCTTC.

The rearrangement joins TRBV27 to TRBJ2-7, with D possibly being TRBD1 (6 bases). The CDR3 loop spans 13 amino acids. Germline CDR1 is MNHEY and CDR2 is SMNVEV (reference sequence). The ends were cut back, 2 bases at V and 7 bases at J, with 12 bases in the middle. CDR3 bases: TGTGCCAGCAGTTTAAACAGGGTGGGGGAGCAGTACTTC. Protein sequence: CASSLNRVGEQYF.

This sequence joins TRBV6-5 and TRBJ2-7; D remains unclear. CDR3 length: 13 residues. Per the germline V gene, CDR1 is MNHEY and CDR2 is SVGAGI. Trimming stripped 6 bases from V and 3 bases from J, with 12 bases between. Here the CDR3 reads CASSAGDLYEQYF. CDR3 DNA: TGTGCCAGCAGCGCAGGAGATCTCTACGAGCAGTACTTC.

V gene TRBV28 combines with J gene TRBJ2-3; 9 positions agree with TRBD2. Germline V CDR1 and CDR2: MDHEN, SYDVKM. The ends lost 5 bases at V and 6 bases at J; junction bases unmatched: 12. The CDR3 contains 16 residues. The CDR3 loop reads CASSLLAGRRGDTQYF. The CDR3 DNA sequence: TGTGCCAGCAGTCTACTAGCGGGCCGTCGGGGCGATACGCAGTATTTT.

The chain carries TRBV13 and TRBJ2-7; either TRBD1 or TRBD2 may supply D (5 bases each). Trimming took off 2 bases at V and 8 bases at J, with 16 bases between the two ends. This CDR3 spans 14 amino acids. The germline V gene has CDR1 PRHDT and CDR2 FYEKMQ (reference sequence). CDR3 nucleotide sequence: TGTGCCAGCAGCTTACCCCGGGACCCTACGAAGCAGTACTTC. Its translation is CASSLPRDPTKQYF.

The genes are TRBV6-1 and TRBJ2-7; D is perhaps TRBD1 (6 bases). V was clipped by 6 bases and J by 5 bases, with 20 bases between them. The CDR3 extends over 15 amino acids. CDR1 is MNHNS, CDR2 SASEGT, per germline. The CDR3, as DNA: TGTGCCAGCAGGGGGGAGCAGGGGTTTTTCCACGAGCAGTACTTC. Protein: CASRGEQGFFHEQYF.

The V call is TRBV18, the J call TRBJ2-7; 7 bases match TRBD1. V dropped 3 bases and J dropped 2; count of bases not matched to a gene: 7. The CDR3 covers 15 residues. Germline-derived CDR1 and CDR2 are KGHSH and LQKENI. The CDR3 sequence: CASSPRPGQPYEQYF. In DNA form, the CDR3 reads TGTGCCAGCTCACCGCGACCGGGACAGCCCTACGAGCAGTACTTC.

With respect to this clone: In the same sample, other DNA sequences code for this CDR3. V and J are TRBV6-5 and TRBJ2-7; D possibly corresponds to TRBD1 (5 bases). V dropped 5 bases and J dropped 3 bases, with 8 bases sitting between them. Germline lookup yields CDR1 MNHEY and CDR2 SVGAGI. CDR3 length equals 12 residues. The CDR3 reads CASSRQGYEQYF. The CDR3 region has the DNA TGTGCCAGCAGTAGGCAGGGCTACGAGCAGTACTTC.

Regarding this clone: Other DNA sequences in this specimen translate into the identical CDR3. This chain joins TRBV2 and TRBJ2-2; perhaps TRBD2 as D (5 bases). Trimming left V 2 bases short and J 4 bases short, with 8 bases between. The CDR3 runs to 14 residues. CDR1 and CDR2 (germline): SNHLY, FYNNEI. CDR3 DNA: TGTGCCAGCAGTGAATCCGGGGTCACCGGGGAGCTGTTTTTT. Amino acids: CASSESGVTGELFF.

The chain combines TRBV10-1 with TRBJ2-1, with 7 bases fitting TRBD2. The CDR3 is 16 residues long. The germline V gene has CDR1 WNHNN and CDR2 SYGVQD (reference sequence). Trimming took 5 bases from V and 4 from J; bases not matched to a gene: 11. The CDR3 nucleotides read TGCGCCAGCAGTTCAACGGGGACTATGGATTACAATGAGCAGTTCTTC. This gives the protein CASSSTGTMDYNEQFF.

The chain combines TRBV11-2 with TRBJ2-1; 12 bases fit TRBD2. The germline V gene has CDR1 SGHAT and CDR2 FQNNGV. CDR3 length: 16 amino acids. V lost 2 bases, J lost 9 bases, and 8 bases stayed unmatched. CDR3 protein: CASSLRTSGIRTEQFF. CDR3 sequence (DNA): TGTGCCAGCAGCTTACGGACTAGCGGGATTAGGACTGAGCAGTTCTTC.

The chain joins TRBV6-1 to TRBJ2-5; D is perhaps TRBD1 or TRBD2 (5 bases each). Germline V lookup: CDR1 MNHNS, CDR2 SASEGT. The CDR3 sequence is 14 residues long. The V gene lost 4 bases and the J gene lost 2 bases, with 11 bases spanning the gap. Here the CDR3 DNA reads TGTGCCAGCAGTGTGGGGCGGGTGCAAGAGACCCAGTACTTC. Residues: CASSVGRVQETQYF.

This clone has just one count. The V gene is TRBV30, the J gene TRBJ2-5; 11 bases align to TRBD1. Germline lookup yields CDR1 GTSNPN and CDR2 SVGIG (reference sequence). The CDR3 extends over 15 amino acids. V shed 4 bases, J shed 1 base, and the junction held 5 bases outside the gene matches. CDR3 amino acids: CAWNSGQGVQETQYF. CDR3 nucleotides: TGTGCCTGGAATTCGGGACAGGGGGTCCAAGAGACCCAGTACTTC.

CDR3 DNA sequence: TGTGCCAGCAGCTTGATGCGGGACTCGAGCGAGCAGTACTTC. It translates to CASSLMRDSSEQYF. The chain combines TRBV5-6 with TRBJ2-7; D is perhaps TRBD2 (6 bases). V was shortened by 1 base and J by 6 bases, with 14 bases between the two germline ends. The CDR3 contains 14 residues. Looked up from germline, CDR1 is SGHDT and CDR2 is YYEEEE.

The chain recombines TRBV18 with TRBJ1-5; 9 bases match TRBD1. With V trimmed by 1 base and J by 2 bases, 0 bases remained unmatched. The CDR3 spans 15 residues. Germline loops: CDR1 KGHSH, CDR2 LQKENI. CDR3 protein: CASSPRTGGNQPQHF. The CDR3 DNA sequence: TGTGCCAGCTCACCACGGACAGGGGGCAATCAGCCCCAGCATTTT. Drawing the rest from reference TRBV18 and TRBJ1-5, the complete variable domain is NAGVMQNPRHLVRRRGQEARLRCSPMKGHSHVYWYRQLPEEGLKFMVYLQKENIIDESGMPKERFSAEFPKEGPSILRIQQVVRGDSAAYFCASSPRTGGNQPQHFGDGTRLSIL.

A few counts support this clone. The rearrangement links TRBV7-9 to TRBJ2-2; D tentatively reads TRBD1 or TRBD2 (5 bases each). Germline V gene data show CDR1 as SEHNR and CDR2 as FQNEAQ (reference sequence). The CDR3 contains 14 residues. Trimming removed 4 bases at V and 7 bases at J, with 13 bases between. CDR3 sequence (DNA): TGTGCCAGCAGCTCACCGACTGGGGGCGGGGAGCTGTTTTTT. Residues: CASSSPTGGGELFF. Looking up the rest from reference TRBV7-9 and TRBJ2-2 gives the full variable domain: DTGVSQNPRHKITKRGQNVTFRCDPISEHNRLYWYRQTLGQGPEFLTYFQNEAQLEKSRLLSDRFSAERPKGSFSTLEIQRTEQGDSAMYLCASSSPTGGGELFFGEGSRLTVL.